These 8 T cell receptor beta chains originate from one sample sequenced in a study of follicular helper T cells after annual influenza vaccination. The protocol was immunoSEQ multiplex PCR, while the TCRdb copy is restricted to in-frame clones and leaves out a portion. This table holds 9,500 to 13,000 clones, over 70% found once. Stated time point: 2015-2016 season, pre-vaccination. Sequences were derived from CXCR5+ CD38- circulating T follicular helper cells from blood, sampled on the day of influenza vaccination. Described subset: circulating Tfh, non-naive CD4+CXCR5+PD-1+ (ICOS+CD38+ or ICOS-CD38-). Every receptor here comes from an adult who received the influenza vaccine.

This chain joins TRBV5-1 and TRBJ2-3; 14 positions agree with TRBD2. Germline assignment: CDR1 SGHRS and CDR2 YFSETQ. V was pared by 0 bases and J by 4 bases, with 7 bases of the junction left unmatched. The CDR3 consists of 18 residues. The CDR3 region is CASSLGTSGGIRPDTQYF. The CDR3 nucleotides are TGCGCCAGCAGCTTGGGGACTAGCGGGGGGATCCGCCCAGATACGCAGTATTTT. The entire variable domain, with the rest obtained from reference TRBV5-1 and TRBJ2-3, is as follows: KAGVTQTPRYLIKTRGQQVTLSCSPISGHRSVSWYQQTPGQGLQFLFEYFSETQRNKGNFPGRFSGRQFSNSRSEMNVSTLELGDSALYLCASSLGTSGGIRPDTQYFGPGTRLTVL.

This CDR3 reads CATSREGRVGTEAFF. CDR3 nucleotides: TGTGCCACCAGCAGAGAGGGCAGGGTTGGTACTGAAGCTTTCTTT. The chain couples TRBV15 to TRBJ1-1; tentatively, D is TRBD1 (5 bases). V was cut by 0 bases and J by 5 bases, with 13 bases left in between. This CDR3 is 15 amino acids long. Germline loops: CDR1 LNHNV, CDR2 YYDKDF (reference sequence).

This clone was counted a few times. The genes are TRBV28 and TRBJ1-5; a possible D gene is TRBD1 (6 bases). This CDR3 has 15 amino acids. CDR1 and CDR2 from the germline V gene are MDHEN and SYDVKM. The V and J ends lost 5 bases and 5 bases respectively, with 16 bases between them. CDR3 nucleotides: TGTGCCAGCAGTCAAACCGGGACATCGGATCAGCCCCAGCATTTT. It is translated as CASSQTGTSDQPQHF. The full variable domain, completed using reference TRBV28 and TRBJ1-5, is DVKVTQSSRYLVKRTGEKVFLECVQDMDHENMFWYRQDPGLGLRLIYFSYDVKMKEKGDIPEGYSVSREKKERFSLILESASTNQTSMYLCASSQTGTSDQPQHFGDGTRLSIL.

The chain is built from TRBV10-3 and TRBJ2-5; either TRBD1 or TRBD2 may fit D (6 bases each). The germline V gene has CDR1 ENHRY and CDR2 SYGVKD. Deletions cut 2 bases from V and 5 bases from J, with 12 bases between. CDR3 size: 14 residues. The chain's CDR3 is CAISEMGGGETQYF. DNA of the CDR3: TGTGCCATCAGTGAGATGGGGGGCGGGGAGACCCAGTACTTC.

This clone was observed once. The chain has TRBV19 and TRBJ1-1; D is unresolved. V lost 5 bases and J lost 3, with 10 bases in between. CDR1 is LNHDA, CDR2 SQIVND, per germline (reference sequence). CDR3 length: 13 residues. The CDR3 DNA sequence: TGTGCCAGTAGTGGCCGGGTTGACACTGAAGCTTTCTTT. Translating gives CASSGRVDTEAFF.

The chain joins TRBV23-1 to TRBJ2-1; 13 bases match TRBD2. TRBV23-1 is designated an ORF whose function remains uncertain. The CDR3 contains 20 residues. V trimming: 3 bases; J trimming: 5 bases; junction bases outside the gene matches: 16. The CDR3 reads CASSHHPGDGTSGEHNEQFF. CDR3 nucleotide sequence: TGCGCCAGCAGTCACCATCCAGGGGACGGGACTAGCGGGGAACACAATGAGCAGTTCTTC.

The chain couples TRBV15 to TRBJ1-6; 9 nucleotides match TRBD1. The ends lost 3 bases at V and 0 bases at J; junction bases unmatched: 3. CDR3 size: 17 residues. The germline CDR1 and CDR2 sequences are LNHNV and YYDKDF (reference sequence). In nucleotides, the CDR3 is TGTGCCACCAGCAGTGGACAGGGGAGCTCCTATAATTCACCCCTCCACTTT. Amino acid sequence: CATSSGQGSSYNSPLHF.

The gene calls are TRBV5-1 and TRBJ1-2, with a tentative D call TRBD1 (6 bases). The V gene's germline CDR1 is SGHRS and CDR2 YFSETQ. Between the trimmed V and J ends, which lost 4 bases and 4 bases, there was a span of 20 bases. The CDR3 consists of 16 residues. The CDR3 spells CASSPSLNSGAYGYTF. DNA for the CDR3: TGCGCCAGCAGCCCCAGCCTGAATTCGGGGGCCTATGGCTACACCTTC.